The next 5 T cell receptor beta chains were all read from a single sample in a study of vaccination effects on CD4 cells after COVID-19. Sequencing was performed with immunoSEQ multiplex PCR; in TCRdb, only in-frame clones are kept and a portion is missing. The table lists approximately 30,000 clones, over 55% of them singletons. These receptors have no known antigen. The authors isolated CD4+ T cells after around 9 days of culture. This specimen consisted of CD4+ T cells from PBMCs cultured without peptide, obtained before COVID-19 vaccination. These receptors were obtained from a human donor who received a COVID-19 vaccine.

The chain is built from TRBV29-1 and TRBJ1-1; a possible D gene is TRBD1 (6 bases). The CDR3 is made up of 14 amino acids. CDR1 and CDR2 from the germline V gene are SQVTM and ANQGSEA. V lost 7 bases, J lost 1 base, and 16 bases lay in between. The CDR3 DNA reads TGCAGCGCCAAAGACGGGGGGCGGAACACTGAAGCTTTCTTT. Its protein is CSAKDGGRNTEAFF.

The chain carries TRBV6-1 and TRBJ2-6; D is perhaps TRBD2 (5 bases). This CDR3 region has 18 residues. The germline V gene has CDR1 MNHNS and CDR2 SASEGT. V was clipped by 4 bases and J by 0 bases, with 16 bases between them. CDR3 in amino acids: CASSGVVGRDSGANVLTF. The CDR3 nucleotides read TGTGCCAGCAGTGGGGTTGTCGGACGGGACTCTGGGGCCAACGTCCTGACTTTC.

This chain links TRBV10-1 with TRBJ2-7; the D gene is possibly TRBD1 (5 bases). Germline assignment: CDR1 WNHNN and CDR2 SYGVQD (reference sequence). Trimming took 8 bases from V and 0 from J, leaving 11 bases between them. The CDR3 spans 13 residues. CDR3 in DNA: TGCGCCAGCGTCAGGGTTTTCTCCTACGAGCAGTACTTC. Amino acids: CASVRVFSYEQYF.

This clone was seen a few times. The CDR3 is CATSRDGYGELFF. As DNA, the CDR3 is TGTGCCACCAGCAGAGACGGATACGGGGAGCTGTTTTTT. The rearrangement uses TRBV15 and TRBJ2-2; D is unresolved. This CDR3 has 13 amino acids. Germline V gene sequence: CDR1 LNHNV, CDR2 YYDKDF (reference sequence). The germline V and J ends were trimmed by 0 bases and 7 bases, with 6 bases remaining between them. Full variable domain (remainder filled in from reference TRBV15 and TRBJ2-2): DAMVIQNPRYQVTQFGKPVTLSCSQTLNHNVMYWYQQKSSQAPKLLFHYYDKDFNNEADTPDNFQSRRPNTSFCFLDIRSPGLGDTAMYLCATSRDGYGELFFGEGSRLTVL.

The J gene is TRBJ2-2, the V gene TRBV7-2, with D possibly matching TRBD2 (6 bases). The CDR3 totals 15 residues. Per the germline V gene, CDR1 is SGHTA and CDR2 is FQGNSA. V dropped 0 bases and J dropped 3 bases, with 8 bases sitting between them. The CDR3, as DNA: TGTGCCAGCAGCTTAGCCGGGGGAGACACCGGGGAGCTGTTTTTT. This sequence encodes CASSLAGGDTGELFF.